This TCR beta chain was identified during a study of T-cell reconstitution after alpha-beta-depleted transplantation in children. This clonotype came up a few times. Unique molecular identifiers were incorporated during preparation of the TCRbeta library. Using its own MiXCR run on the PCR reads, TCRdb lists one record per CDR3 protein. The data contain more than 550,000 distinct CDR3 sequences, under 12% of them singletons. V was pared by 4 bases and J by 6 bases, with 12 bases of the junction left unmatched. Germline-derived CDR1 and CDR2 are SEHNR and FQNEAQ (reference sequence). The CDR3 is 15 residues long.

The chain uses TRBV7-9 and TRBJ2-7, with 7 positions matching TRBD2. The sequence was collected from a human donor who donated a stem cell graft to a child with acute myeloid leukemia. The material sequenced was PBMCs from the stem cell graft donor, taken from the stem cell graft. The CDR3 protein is CASSSSVPSGGEQYF. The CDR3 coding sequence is TGTGCCAGCAGCTCTAGTGTCCCGTCGGGGGGCGAGCAGTACTTC.